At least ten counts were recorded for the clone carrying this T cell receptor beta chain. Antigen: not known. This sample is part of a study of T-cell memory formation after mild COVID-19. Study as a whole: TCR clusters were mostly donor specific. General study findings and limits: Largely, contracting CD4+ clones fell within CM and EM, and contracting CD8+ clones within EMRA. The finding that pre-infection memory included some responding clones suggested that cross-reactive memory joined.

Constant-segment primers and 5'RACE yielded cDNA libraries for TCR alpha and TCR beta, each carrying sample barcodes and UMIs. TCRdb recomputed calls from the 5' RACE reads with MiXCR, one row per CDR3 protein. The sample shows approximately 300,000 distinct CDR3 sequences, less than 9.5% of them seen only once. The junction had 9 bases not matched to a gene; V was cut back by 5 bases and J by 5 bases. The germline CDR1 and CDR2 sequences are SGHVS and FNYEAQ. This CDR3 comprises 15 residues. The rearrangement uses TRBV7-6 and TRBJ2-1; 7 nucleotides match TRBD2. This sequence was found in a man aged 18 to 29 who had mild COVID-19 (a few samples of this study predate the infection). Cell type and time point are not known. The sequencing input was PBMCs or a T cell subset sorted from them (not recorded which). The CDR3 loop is CASSNRRLADNEQFF. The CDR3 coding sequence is TGTGCCAGCAGCAACCGACGGCTAGCGGACAATGAGCAGTTCTTC.